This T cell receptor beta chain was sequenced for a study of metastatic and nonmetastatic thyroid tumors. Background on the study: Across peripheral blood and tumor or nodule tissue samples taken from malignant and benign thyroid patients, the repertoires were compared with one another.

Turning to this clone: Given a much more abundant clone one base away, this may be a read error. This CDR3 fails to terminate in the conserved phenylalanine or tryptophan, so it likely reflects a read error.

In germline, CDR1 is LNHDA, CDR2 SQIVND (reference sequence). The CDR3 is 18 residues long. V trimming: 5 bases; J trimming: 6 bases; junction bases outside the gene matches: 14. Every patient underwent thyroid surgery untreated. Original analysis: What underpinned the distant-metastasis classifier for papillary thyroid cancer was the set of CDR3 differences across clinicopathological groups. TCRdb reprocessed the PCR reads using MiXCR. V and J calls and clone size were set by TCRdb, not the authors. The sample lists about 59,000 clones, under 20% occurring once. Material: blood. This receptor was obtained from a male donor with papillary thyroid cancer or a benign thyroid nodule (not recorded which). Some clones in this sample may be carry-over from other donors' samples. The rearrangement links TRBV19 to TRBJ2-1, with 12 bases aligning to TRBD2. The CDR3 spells CASSRGLAGRMPGNEQFL. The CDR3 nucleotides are TGTGCCAGTAGTCGGGGACTAGCGGGCCGAATGCCCGGCAATGAGCAGTTCCTC.